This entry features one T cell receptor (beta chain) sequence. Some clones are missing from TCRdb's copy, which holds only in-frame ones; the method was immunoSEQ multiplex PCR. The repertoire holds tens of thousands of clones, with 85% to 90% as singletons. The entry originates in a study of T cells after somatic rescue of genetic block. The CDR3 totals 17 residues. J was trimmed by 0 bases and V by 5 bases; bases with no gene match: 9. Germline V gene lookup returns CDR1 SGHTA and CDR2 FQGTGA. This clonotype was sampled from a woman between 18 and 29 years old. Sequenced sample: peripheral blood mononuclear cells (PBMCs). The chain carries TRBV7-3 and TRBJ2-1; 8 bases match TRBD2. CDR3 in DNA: TGTGCCAGCAGCCCCTGGCCGGGGGGGAGCTCCTACAATGAGCAGTTCTTC. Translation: CASSPWPGGSSYNEQFF.